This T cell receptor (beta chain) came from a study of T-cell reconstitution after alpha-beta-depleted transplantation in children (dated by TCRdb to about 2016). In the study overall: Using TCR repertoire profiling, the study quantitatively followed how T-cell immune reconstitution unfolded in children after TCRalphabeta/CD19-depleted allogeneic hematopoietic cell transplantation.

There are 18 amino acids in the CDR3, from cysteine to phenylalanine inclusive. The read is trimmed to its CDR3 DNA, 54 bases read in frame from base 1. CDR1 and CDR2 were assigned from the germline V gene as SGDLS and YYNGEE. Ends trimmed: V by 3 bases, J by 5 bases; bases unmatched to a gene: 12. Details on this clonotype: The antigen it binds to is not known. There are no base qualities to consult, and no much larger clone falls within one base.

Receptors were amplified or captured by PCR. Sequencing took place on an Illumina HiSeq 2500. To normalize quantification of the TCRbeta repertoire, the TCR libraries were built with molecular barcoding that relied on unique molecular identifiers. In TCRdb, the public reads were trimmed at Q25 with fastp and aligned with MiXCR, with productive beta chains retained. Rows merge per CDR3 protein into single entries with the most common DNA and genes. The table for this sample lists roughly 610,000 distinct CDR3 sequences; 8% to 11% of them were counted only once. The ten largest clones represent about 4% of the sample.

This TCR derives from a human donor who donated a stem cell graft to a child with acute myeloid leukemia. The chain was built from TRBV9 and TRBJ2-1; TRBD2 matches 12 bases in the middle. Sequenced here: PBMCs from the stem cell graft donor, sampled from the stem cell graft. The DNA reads TGTGCCAGCAGCGGGATGATGACTAGCGGGAGAGACCACAATGAGCAGTTCTTC. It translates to CASSGMMTSGRDHNEQFF.